The 15 T cell receptor beta chains below all came from one sample that was sequenced in a study of yellow fever vaccine responses in identical twins. TCRdb re-called the RT-PCR reads with MiXCR, one entry per CDR3 protein. This table has approximately 5,000 distinct CDR3 sequences, about two thirds appearing once. The sample here was T cells from blood (PBMCs), unsorted or a sorted subset (not recorded which), taken before or after yellow fever vaccination (not recorded which). The source is a young woman who received the yellow fever vaccine.

V usage is TRBV5-1 and J usage is TRBJ1-1; D unclear. In germline, CDR1 is SGHRS, CDR2 YFSETQ. Trimming pared 4 bases from V and 0 bases from J, leaving 10 bases between. This CDR3 has 14 residues. The CDR3 region has the DNA TGCGCCAGCAGCCTTTCCTTCATGAACACTGAAGCTTTCTTT. Protein sequence: CASSLSFMNTEAFF. The variable domain in full, completed from reference TRBV5-1 and TRBJ1-1, reads KAGVTQTPRYLIKTRGQQVTLSCSPISGHRSVSWYQQTPGQGLQFLFEYFSETQRNKGNFPGRFSGRQFSNSRSEMNVSTLELGDSALYLCASSLSFMNTEAFFGQGTRLTVV.

This clonotype appeared a few times. The chain employs TRBV19 and TRBJ1-5; no reliable D call. The length of the CDR3 is 16 residues. The germline V and J ends were trimmed by 7 bases and 0 bases, with 16 bases remaining between them. The germline V gene has CDR1 LNHDA and CDR2 SQIVND (reference sequence). CDR3 in DNA: TGTGCCAGTACCCTCTACCCCGACGGTAGCAATCAGCCCCAGCATTTT. Protein product: CASTLYPDGSNQPQHF.

This clonotype came up once. This chain joins TRBV6-2 or TRBV6-3 and TRBJ2-4; maybe TRBD1 (6 bases). V shed 6 bases and J shed 9 bases, with 21 bases lying between them. The CDR3 sequence is 15 residues long. CDR1 is MNHEY, CDR2 SVGEGT, per germline. CDR3 residues: CASSYRDTQVGIQYF. The DNA of the CDR3 is TGTGCCAGCAGCTACCGGGACACGCAAGTCGGCATTCAGTACTTC.

CDR3 DNA sequence: TGTGCCACCAGCAGAGGCCGGGACAGGGGGGCAGAGGAGCTGTTTTTT. Protein: CATSRGRDRGAEELFF. This chain uses TRBV15 with TRBJ2-2; 11 bases fit TRBD1. V shed 1 base and J 10 bases; nucleotides not matched to a gene: 8. Germline V gene lookup returns CDR1 LNHNV and CDR2 YYDKDF (reference sequence). The CDR3 loop spans 16 amino acids.

The chain recombines TRBV28 with TRBJ2-7; 8 bases align to TRBD2. The CDR3 has 14 residues. The V gene's germline CDR1 is MDHEN and CDR2 SYDVKM. J was trimmed by 2 bases and V by 3 bases; bases with no gene match: 3. The CDR3 region has the DNA TGTGCCAGCAGTTTGGGACTAGGGGCCTACGAGCAGTACTTC. Protein: CASSLGLGAYEQYF.

J is TRBJ2-2 and V is TRBV11-3; D possibly corresponds to TRBD1 (5 bases). Germline V gives CDR1 SGHNT, CDR2 YENEEA. V was trimmed by 1 base and J by 4 bases, leaving 16 bases between them. This CDR3 comprises 17 residues. CDR3 nucleotide sequence: TGTGCCAGCAGCTTAGGGGGCGTTTTTACCAGCACCGGGGAGCTGTTTTTT. This codes for CASSLGGVFTSTGELFF.

This chain uses TRBV11-1 with TRBJ2-7; D is uncertain. Trimming removed 3 bases at V and 7 bases at J, with 7 bases between. Germline V gene sequence: CDR1 SGHAT, CDR2 FQDESV (reference sequence). The CDR3 spans 11 residues. The CDR3 protein is CASSFDREQYF. Written as DNA, the CDR3 is TGTGCCAGCAGCTTCGATCGGGAGCAGTACTTC. The entire variable domain, with the rest obtained from reference TRBV11-1 and TRBJ2-7, is as follows: EAEVAQSPRYKITEKSQAVAFWCDPISGHATLYWYRQILGQGPELLVQFQDESVVDDSQLPKDRFSAERLKGVDSTLKIQPAELGDSAMYLCASSFDREQYFGPGTRLTVT.

J is TRBJ2-7 and V is TRBV15; 10 bases fit TRBD2. This CDR3 has 18 residues. The germline CDR1 and CDR2 sequences are LNHNV and YYDKDF (reference sequence). After removal of 2 bases from V and 6 bases from J, the junction contained 16 bases not matched to a gene. The DNA for the CDR3 is TGTGCCACCAGCAGACGTCCCCCTAGCGGGAGTGGGACAACCGAGCAGTACTTC. Translation: CATSRRPPSGSGTTEQYF.

The CDR3 region has the DNA TGTGCCAGCAGCCCTATGGACAGGGCGACTAACTATGGCTACACCTTC. Amino acid sequence: CASSPMDRATNYGYTF. The chain couples TRBV7-8 to TRBJ1-2; 8 nucleotides agree with TRBD1. In germline, CDR1 is SGHVS, CDR2 FQNEAQ. The junction had 8 bases not matched to a gene; V was cut back by 5 bases and J by 0 bases. There are 16 residues in the CDR3.

The chain has TRBV10-3 and TRBJ2-7; a possible D gene is TRBD2 (6 bases). The germline CDR1 and CDR2 sequences are ENHRY and SYGVKD. The CDR3 length is 16 residues. The V end was cut by 5 bases, the J end by 1 base, with 18 bases between. The CDR3 region has the DNA TGTGCCATCAGTCCTTACCCAGCGGGCGATTCCTACGAGCAGTACTTC. It is translated as CAISPYPAGDSYEQYF.

This chain uses TRBV18 with TRBJ2-1; 9 nucleotides match TRBD1. Germline CDR1 reads KGHSH; CDR2 reads LQKENI. J was trimmed by 2 bases and V by 3 bases; bases with no gene match: 2. The CDR3 is 15 residues long. The CDR3 coding sequence is TGTGCCAGCTCACCCGGGACAGGGACCTACAATGAGCAGTTCTTC. This sequence encodes CASSPGTGTYNEQFF.

The rearrangement joins TRBV5-1 to TRBJ2-4; perhaps TRBD1 as D (6 bases). V lost 3 bases to trimming and J lost 0 bases, with 16 bases between them. Germline V lookup: CDR1 SGHRS, CDR2 YFSETQ. The CDR3 sequence is 17 residues long. Written as DNA, the CDR3 is TGCGCCAGCAGCTGGGGGCCGACAGACCTAGCCAAAAACATTCAGTACTTC. Encoded protein: CASSWGPTDLAKNIQYF.

The chain uses TRBV29-1 and TRBJ2-5; D uncertain. This CDR3 contains 13 residues. Trimming pared 8 bases from V and 0 bases from J, leaving 13 bases between. The V gene's germline CDR1 is SQVTM and CDR2 ANQGSEA. CDR3 coding DNA: TGCAGCATGCGTTCGGGTCACCAAGAGACCCAGTACTTC. Protein product: CSMRSGHQETQYF.

This clonotype came up a few times. The V and J genes are TRBV20-1 and TRBJ2-2; 9 bases agree with TRBD2. J was trimmed by 5 bases and V by 5 bases; bases with no gene match: 9. Per the germline V gene, CDR1 is DFQATT and CDR2 is SNEGSKA (reference sequence). The CDR3 length is 15 residues. CDR3 coding DNA: TGCAGTGCTCCACGTCCCGGACTAGCGACCGGGGAGCTGTTTTTT. Translated, it gives CSAPRPGLATGELFF.

The chain joins TRBV4-2 to TRBJ1-4; 7 bases map to TRBD1. CDR3 size: 17 residues. Germline CDR1 reads LGHNA; CDR2 reads YNFKEQ. V lost 0 bases to trimming and J lost 8 bases; unmatched junction nucleotides: 12. For the CDR3, the DNA is TGTGCCAGCAGCCAAGATCGGGCCGGCAGGGGGGCGGAAAAACTGTTTTTT. Protein sequence: CASSQDRAGRGAEKLFF.